This TCR beta chain is drawn from a study of blood T cell repertoires in COVID-19. On the study more broadly: Nucleic acid was either cDNA or gDNA, and it came from T cells, B-cell-depleted T cells, or PBMCs.

Method: immunoSEQ multiplex PCR; TCRdb's copy keeps in-frame clones and lacks some. The repertoire holds under 350,000 clones, with around 86% as singletons. The CDR3 has 16 residues. Trimming shortened V by 1 base and J by 2 bases, and 15 bases separated the two germline ends. Germline V CDR1 and CDR2: SNHLY, FYNNEI. Grouping used clinical history reported by participants in a survey and questionnaire. Recovered Cohort 3 donors showed two negative PCRs, clearance, or symptom resolution. The TCR originated in a woman aged 18-29 years who had recovered from COVID-19. This chain uses TRBV2 with TRBJ2-7; the D is unclear. The material sequenced was PBMCs or T cells enriched from blood (not recorded which). The CDR3 nucleotides read TGTGCCAGCAGTGAAGGGCAGGTTAGTCCGACCTACGAGCAGTACTTC. The encoded protein is CASSEGQVSPTYEQYF.